The clone carrying this TCR beta chain was found many times. Antigen: not known. The junction differs from germline at one of its ends, possibly a read error. The data were taken from a study of blood T cells in healthy people across ages. The study's findings and limits: Samples with more naive T cells showed higher observed beta diversity.

A J-beta primer mix and a sample-barcoded 5' primer were used in a second PCR of about 7 to 12 cycles. Using its own MiXCR run on the 5' RACE reads, TCRdb lists one record per CDR3 protein. The repertoire holds fewer than 2,000,000 distinct CDR3 sequences, roughly 43% seen once, with about 21% in the top ten. CDR3 length: 13 amino acids. Per the germline V gene, CDR1 is SGHTA and CDR2 is FQGNSA. The gene calls are TRBV7-2 and TRBJ1-1; possibly TRBD1 for D (5 bases). The receptor comes from a human donor in good health. Material: blood. CDR3 nucleotides: TGCGCCAGCAGCTTGAGGAGGGGCACTGAAGCTTTCTTT. As protein: CASSLRRGTEAFF. Supplemented by reference TRBV7-2 and TRBJ1-1, the full variable domain reads GAGVSQSPSNKVTEKGKDVELRCDPISGHTALYWYRQSLGQGLEFLIYFQGNSAPDKSGLPSDRFSAERTGGSVSTLTIQRTQQEDSAVYLCASSLRRGTEAFFGQGTRLTVV.